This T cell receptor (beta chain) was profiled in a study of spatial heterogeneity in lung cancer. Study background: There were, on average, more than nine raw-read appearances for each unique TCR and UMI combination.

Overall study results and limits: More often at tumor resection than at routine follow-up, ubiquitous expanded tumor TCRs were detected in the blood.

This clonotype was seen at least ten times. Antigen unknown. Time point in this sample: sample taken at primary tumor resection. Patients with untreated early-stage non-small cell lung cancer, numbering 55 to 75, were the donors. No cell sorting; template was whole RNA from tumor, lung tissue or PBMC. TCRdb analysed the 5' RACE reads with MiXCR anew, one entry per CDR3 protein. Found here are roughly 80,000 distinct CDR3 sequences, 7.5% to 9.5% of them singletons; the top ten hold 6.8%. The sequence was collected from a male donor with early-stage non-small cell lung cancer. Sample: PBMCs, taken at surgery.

The CDR3 region is CASNPTELMGYGYTF. CDR3 bases: TGTGCCAGTAACCCGACGGAGCTAATGGGATATGGCTACACCTTC. The chain joins TRBV19 to TRBJ1-2; D remains unclear. V was shortened by 7 bases and J by 5 bases, with 20 bases between the two germline ends. Germline CDR1 LNHDA, CDR2 SQIVND (reference sequence). The CDR3 sequence is 15 residues long.